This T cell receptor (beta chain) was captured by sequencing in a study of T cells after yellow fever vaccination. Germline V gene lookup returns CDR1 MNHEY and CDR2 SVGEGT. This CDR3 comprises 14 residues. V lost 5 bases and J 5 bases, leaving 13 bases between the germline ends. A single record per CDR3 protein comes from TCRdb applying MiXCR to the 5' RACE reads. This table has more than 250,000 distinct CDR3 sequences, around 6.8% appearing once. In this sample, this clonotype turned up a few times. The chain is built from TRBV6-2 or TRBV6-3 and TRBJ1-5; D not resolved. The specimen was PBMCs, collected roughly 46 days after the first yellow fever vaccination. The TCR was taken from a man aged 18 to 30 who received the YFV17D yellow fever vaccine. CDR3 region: CASSKPGTHQPQHF. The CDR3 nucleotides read TGTGCCAGCAGTAAACCCGGTACCCATCAGCCCCAGCATTTT.